One and the same sample provided the 22 T cell receptor beta chains below, sequenced in a study of T-cell memory formation after mild COVID-19. TCRdb reprocessed the 5' RACE reads with MiXCR, giving one entry per CDR3 protein. The repertoire holds under 35,000 distinct CDR3 sequences, with around 15% as singletons. Sequenced: PBMCs or a T cell subset sorted from them (not recorded which). The origin of the receptors is an adult who had mild COVID-19 (a few samples of this study predate the infection). Cell type and time point are not known.

The J gene is TRBJ2-7, the V gene TRBV30, with unresolved D. The V end lost 1 base, the J end lost 1 base, and 5 bases lay between the germline ends. The CDR3 loop spans 12 amino acids. In germline, CDR1 is GTSNPN, CDR2 SVGIG (reference sequence). CDR3 coding DNA: TGTGCCTGGAGTGCACCTTCCTACGAGCAGTACTTC. Protein sequence: CAWSAPSYEQYF.

J is TRBJ2-3 and V is TRBV27; no definite D call. Germline V CDR1 and CDR2: MNHEY, SMNVEV (reference sequence). The CDR3 consists of 14 residues. V lost 6 bases to trimming and J lost 1 base, with 11 bases between them. CDR3 in amino acids: CASRPDVRTDTQYF. CDR3 nucleotide sequence: TGTGCCAGCAGGCCAGATGTGCGCACAGATACGCAGTATTTT.

This clonotype has ten or more counts. V and J are TRBV20-1 and TRBJ1-1; no clear D gene. The CDR3 is made up of 14 amino acids. V lost 5 bases and J lost 1, with 14 bases in between. The germline CDR1 and CDR2 sequences are DFQATT and SNEGSKA (reference sequence). The CDR3 DNA is TGCAGTGCTCCCAGATCTGCGCGGAACACTGAAGCTTTCTTT. It codes for CSAPRSARNTEAFF.

This clonotype was seen a few times. The chain links TRBV10-3 to TRBJ1-6; unclear D gene. The V gene lost 4 bases and the J gene lost 7 bases, with 8 bases spanning the gap. This CDR3 contains 13 residues. The germline gives CDR1 ENHRY, CDR2 SYGVKD. The CDR3 protein is CAISAGTNSPLHF. The CDR3 region has the DNA TGTGCCATCAGTGCGGGCACAAATTCACCCCTCCACTTT.

At least ten counts were recorded for this clonotype. The rearrangement uses TRBV6-6 and TRBJ2-3, with D possibly being TRBD1 (5 bases). The length of the CDR3 is 14 residues. Trimming took 7 bases from V and 0 from J, leaving 11 bases between them. Germline loops: CDR1 MNHNY, CDR2 SVGAGI (reference sequence). The CDR3: CASKEGASTDTQYF. The CDR3 coding sequence is TGTGCCAGCAAGGAAGGGGCTAGCACAGATACGCAGTATTTT.

Many counts were recorded for this clonotype. The V gene is TRBV7-2, the J gene TRBJ2-3, with 13 bases aligning to TRBD2. The CDR3 is 20 amino acids. The J segment lost 1 base and the V segment lost 0 bases, leaving 10 bases of the junction unmatched. CDR1 and CDR2 from the germline V gene are SGHTA and FQGNSA. CDR3 sequence: CASSLAPTSGGHGGTDTQYF. As DNA, the CDR3 is TGTGCCAGCAGCTTAGCTCCGACTAGCGGGGGGCATGGGGGCACAGATACGCAGTATTTT. The entire variable domain, with the rest obtained from reference TRBV7-2 and TRBJ2-3, is as follows: GAGVSQSPSNKVTEKGKDVELRCDPISGHTALYWYRQSLGQGLEFLIYFQGNSAPDKSGLPSDRFSAERTGGSVSTLTIQRTQQEDSAVYLCASSLAPTSGGHGGTDTQYFGPGTRLTVL.

This clonotype was recorded at least ten times. CDR3 nucleotides: TGCAGTGCTAGAGTCCCAATAGCGGGACTCACAGATACGCAGTATTTT. Its translation is CSARVPIAGLTDTQYF. The rearrangement links TRBV20-1 to TRBJ2-3; 8 bases are shared with TRBD2. CDR3 length equals 16 residues. The junction had 8 bases not matched to a gene; V was cut back by 1 base and J by 2 bases. Germline CDR1 reads DFQATT; CDR2 reads SNEGSKA (reference sequence).

The table lists this clonotype with many counts. CDR3 residues: CATSDYGTSASNEQFF. DNA for the CDR3: TGTGCCACCAGTGATTACGGGACTAGCGCCTCAAATGAGCAGTTCTTC. This chain links TRBV24-1 with TRBJ2-1; 10 bases are shared with TRBD2. With 2 bases clipped from V and 7 bases from J, the junction kept 7 bases outside the gene matches. The CDR3 covers 16 residues. The germline CDR1 and CDR2 sequences are KGHDR and SFDVKD.

This clonotype was seen many times. The CDR3 nucleotides read TGTGCCAGCAGTGAATATCAGGGGGTAGTCTACGAGCAGTACTTC. Amino acid sequence: CASSEYQGVVYEQYF. The chain combines TRBV2 with TRBJ2-7, with 7 positions matching TRBD1. V lost 2 bases to trimming and J lost 3 bases; unmatched junction nucleotides: 7. The CDR3 length is 15 residues. CDR1 is SNHLY and CDR2 is FYNNEI in the germline V gene.

The V and J genes are TRBV19 and TRBJ2-5; D ambiguous. This CDR3 spans 13 amino acids. Germline loops: CDR1 LNHDA, CDR2 SQIVND (reference sequence). V lost 6 bases, J lost 5 bases, and 13 bases lay in between. The CDR3 loop reads CASRGIGRETQYF. As DNA, the CDR3 is TGTGCCAGTAGGGGAATAGGGCGGGAGACCCAGTACTTC.

The chain joins TRBV14 to TRBJ2-7, with TRBD1 as a possible D gene (6 bases). Germline CDR1 is SGHDN and CDR2 is FVKESK. This CDR3 has 14 residues. The germline V and J ends were trimmed by 0 bases and 3 bases, with 9 bases remaining between them. The CDR3 coding sequence is TGTGCCAGCAGCCAAGATTGGACAGACTACGAGCAGTACTTC. This translates into CASSQDWTDYEQYF.

V usage is TRBV4-2 and J usage is TRBJ1-1, with D possibly being TRBD1 (6 bases). The germline V gene has CDR1 LGHNA and CDR2 YNFKEQ. There are 18 residues in the CDR3. With 1 base removed from V and 1 base from J, the gap between germline ends came to 19 bases. The CDR3, as DNA: TGTGCCAGCAGCCAAGTCGGGACACGGGTCTTCGGGAACACTGAAGCTTTCTTT. Translated, it gives CASSQVGTRVFGNTEAFF.

This clonotype was counted many times. The CDR3 DNA follows: TGCGCCAGCAGCTTGGCCACCAACAGGGAGACGCAGTATTTT. Protein product: CASSLATNRETQYF. The V and J genes are TRBV5-1 and TRBJ2-3, with TRBD1 as a possible D gene (6 bases). This CDR3 is 14 amino acids long. Germline V gene data show CDR1 as SGHRS and CDR2 as YFSETQ. The V end was cut by 0 bases, the J end by 9 bases, with 14 bases between. The full variable domain, in which reference TRBV5-1 and TRBJ2-3 provide the parts outside the CDR3, is KAGVTQTPRYLIKTRGQQVTLSCSPISGHRSVSWYQQTPGQGLQFLFEYFSETQRNKGNFPGRFSGRQFSNSRSEMNVSTLELGDSALYLCASSLATNRETQYFGPGTRLTVL.

In its sample, this clonotype was seen many times. The J gene is TRBJ2-1, the V gene TRBV2; D perhaps matches TRBD2 (7 bases). Germline values: CDR1 SNHLY, CDR2 FYNNEI. This CDR3 is 14 amino acids long. Trimming took 8 bases from V and 4 from J, leaving 15 bases between them. For the CDR3, the DNA is TGTGCCAGCCGGATCGGGGGGCGATACAATGAGCAGTTCTTC. This translates into CASRIGGRYNEQFF.

In this sample, this clonotype turned up a few times. The V and J genes are TRBV7-2 and TRBJ2-5; D may match TRBD1 or TRBD2 (5 bases each). Germline V gene lookup returns CDR1 SGHTA and CDR2 FQGNSA. Trimming left V 5 bases short and J 5 bases short, with 15 bases between. The CDR3 is made up of 14 amino acids. The DNA for the CDR3 is TGTGCCAGCAGCAAGGGACCGAGGAGCGAGACCCAGTACTTC. Translating it yields CASSKGPRSETQYF. Full variable domain (remainder filled in from reference TRBV7-2 and TRBJ2-5): GAGVSQSPSNKVTEKGKDVELRCDPISGHTALYWYRQSLGQGLEFLIYFQGNSAPDKSGLPSDRFSAERTGGSVSTLTIQRTQQEDSAVYLCASSKGPRSETQYFGPGTRLLVL.

The genes are TRBV12-3 or TRBV12-4 and TRBJ1-3; 8 bases are shared with TRBD1. The CDR3 loop spans 19 amino acids. V shed 3 bases, J shed 1 base, and the junction held 14 bases outside the gene matches. The CDR3 DNA reads as TGTGCCAGCAGTTTTACCCTTCCCGGGACAGGAATTTCTGGAAACACCATATATTTT. Its protein is CASSFTLPGTGISGNTIYF.

The rearrangement uses TRBV7-3 and TRBJ2-3; D unclear. The ends were cut back, 3 bases at V and 5 bases at J, with 9 bases in the middle. This CDR3 has 13 amino acids. Germline V CDR1 and CDR2: SGHTA, FQGTGA. The CDR3 coding sequence is TGTGCCAGCAGCTTCACGCTGGGAGATACGCAGTATTTT. Its translation is CASSFTLGDTQYF. Using reference TRBV7-3 and TRBJ2-3 for the parts outside the CDR3, the full variable domain is GAGVSQTPSNKVTEKGKYVELRCDPISGHTALYWYRQSLGQGPEFLIYFQGTGAADDSGLPNDRFFAVRPEGSVSTLKIQRTERGDSAVYLCASSFTLGDTQYFGPGTRLTVL.

This chain joins TRBV28 and TRBJ1-5; possible D gene TRBD1, 6 bases. The CDR3 runs 15 residues. Per the germline V gene, CDR1 is MDHEN and CDR2 is SYDVKM. Trimming pared 7 bases from V and 6 bases from J, leaving 19 bases between. The CDR3 bases are TGTGCCAGCACCTTAGGATTGCAGGGGAGTCAGCCCCAGCATTTT. This sequence encodes CASTLGLQGSQPQHF.

There are many counts of this clonotype. The chain links TRBV5-6 to TRBJ2-7, with D hard to call. This CDR3 is 13 amino acids long. Germline CDR1 is SGHDT and CDR2 is YYEEEE. The V end lost 0 bases, the J end lost 7 bases, and 11 bases lay between the germline ends. The CDR3 DNA sequence: TGTGCCAGCAGCTTGGCCACTTCAAGGGAGCAGTACTTC. The encoded protein is CASSLATSREQYF.

Ten or more counts support this clonotype. The V and J genes are TRBV7-2 and TRBJ2-3; TRBD2 matches 7 bases. V shed 1 base, J shed 11 bases, and the junction held 12 bases outside the gene matches. This CDR3 is built from 15 residues. Per the germline V gene, CDR1 is SGHTA and CDR2 is FQGNSA. The CDR3 sequence: CASSLETGGEWKQYF. CDR3 sequence (DNA): TGTGCCAGCAGCTTAGAGACTGGGGGGGAGTGGAAGCAGTATTTT.

This clonotype was counted ten times or more. This rearrangement joins TRBV3-1 to TRBJ2-5; D might be TRBD1 or TRBD2, each matching 5 bases. The CDR3 totals 15 residues. Looked up from germline, CDR1 is LGHDT and CDR2 is YNNKEL (reference sequence). The germline V and J ends were trimmed by 1 base and 1 base, with 10 bases remaining between them. DNA for the CDR3: TGTGCCAGCAGCCAAGGTGGGACCCTCCAAGAGACCCAGTACTTC. This codes for CASSQGGTLQETQYF.

This clonotype was observed at least ten times. The J gene is TRBJ1-5, the V gene TRBV6-5; D unresolved. V dropped 0 bases and J dropped 3 bases, with 9 bases sitting between them. The germline gives CDR1 MNHEY, CDR2 SVGAGI. The CDR3 is made up of 15 amino acids. The CDR3 loop is CASSYSALINQPQHF. The CDR3 DNA sequence: TGTGCCAGCAGTTACTCTGCCTTAATCAATCAGCCCCAGCATTTT.